The rows below give T cell receptor beta chains drawn from one sample of a study of regulatory T cells in long-lasting Graves disease. TCRdb re-called the multiplex PCR reads with MiXCR, one entry per CDR3 protein. The sample has about 340,000 distinct CDR3 sequences, 20% seen once; the top ten hold less than 35%. The specimen comprised peripheral blood mononuclear cells (PBMCs), sampled when the disease was refractory, from a patient treated with antithyroid drugs. These receptors were taken from a female donor with Graves disease. Both conserved end residues are part of each CDR3.

J gene,V gene,CDR3 protein
TRBJ1-5,TRBV6-1,CAKVQHQPQHF
TRBJ1-6,TRBV4-3,CASSQVYRVAGSPLHF
TRBJ1-6,TRBV27,CASSLVPPGGGSPLHF
TRBJ1-4,TRBV6-9,CASSYSGGTNEKLFF
TRBJ1-1,TRBV2,CASSETHTEAFF
TRBJ1-5,TRBV27,CASSLGGRHQPQHF
TRBJ2-1,TRBV5-6,CASSSHPGDYNEQFF
TRBJ1-2,TRBV9,CASSPPRPNYGYTF
TRBJ1-2,TRBV30,CARRSGGDYTF
TRBJ2-7,TRBV6-2/TRBV6-3,CASSSGVAYEQYF
TRBJ2-1,TRBV7-3,CASSLSRLAGGNEQFF
TRBJ2-5,TRBV3-1,CASSQEGWGQNQLQETQYF
TRBJ2-5,TRBV28,CASSGSFYGYTFGSGTQYF
TRBJ2-5,TRBV7-2,CASSAEERGGWETQYF
TRBJ1-5,TRBV28,CASSFRRGVNQPQHF
TRBJ1-4,TRBV7-2,CASSLGGATTNEKLFF
TRBJ2-7,TRBV7-8,CASSLSKGVEQYF
TRBJ1-1,TRBV7-2,CASSLVTAGNTEAFF